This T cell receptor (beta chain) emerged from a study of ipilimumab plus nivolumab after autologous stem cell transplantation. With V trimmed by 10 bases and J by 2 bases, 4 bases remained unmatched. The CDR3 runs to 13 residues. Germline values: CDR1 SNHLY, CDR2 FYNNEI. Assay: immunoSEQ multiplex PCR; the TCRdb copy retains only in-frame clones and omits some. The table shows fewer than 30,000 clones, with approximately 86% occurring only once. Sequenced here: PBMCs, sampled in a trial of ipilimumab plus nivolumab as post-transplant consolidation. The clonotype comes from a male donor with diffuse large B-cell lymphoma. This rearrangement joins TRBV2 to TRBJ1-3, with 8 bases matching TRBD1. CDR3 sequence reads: CATWTGTGNTIYF. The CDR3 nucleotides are TGTGCCACCTGGACAGGGACTGGAAACACCATATATTTT. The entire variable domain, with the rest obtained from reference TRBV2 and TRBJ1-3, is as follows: EPEVTQTPSHQVTQMGQEVILRCVPISNHLYFYWYRQILGQKVEFLVSFYNNEISEKSEIFDDQFSVERPDGSNFTLKIRSTKLEDSAMYFCATWTGTGNTIYFGEGSWLTVV.